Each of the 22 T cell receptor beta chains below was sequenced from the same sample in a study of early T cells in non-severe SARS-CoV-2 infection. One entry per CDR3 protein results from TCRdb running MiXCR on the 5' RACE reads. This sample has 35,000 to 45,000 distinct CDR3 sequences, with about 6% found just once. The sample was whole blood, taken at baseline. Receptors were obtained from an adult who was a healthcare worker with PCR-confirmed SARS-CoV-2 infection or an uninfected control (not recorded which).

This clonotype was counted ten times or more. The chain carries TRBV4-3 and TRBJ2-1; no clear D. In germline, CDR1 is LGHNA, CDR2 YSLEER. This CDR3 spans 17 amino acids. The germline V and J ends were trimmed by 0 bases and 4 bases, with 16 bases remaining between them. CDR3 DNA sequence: TGCGCCAGCAGCCAAGAAAGTTTGGTAATAGCTTACAATGAGCAGTTCTTC. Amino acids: CASSQESLVIAYNEQFF.

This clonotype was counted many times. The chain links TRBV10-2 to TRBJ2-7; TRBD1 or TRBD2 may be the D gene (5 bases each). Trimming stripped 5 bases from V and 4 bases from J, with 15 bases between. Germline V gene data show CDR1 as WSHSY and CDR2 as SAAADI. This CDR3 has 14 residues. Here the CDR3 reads CASSIGREGYEQYF. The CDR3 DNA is TGCGCCAGCAGTATCGGGCGAGAGGGGTACGAGCAGTACTTC.

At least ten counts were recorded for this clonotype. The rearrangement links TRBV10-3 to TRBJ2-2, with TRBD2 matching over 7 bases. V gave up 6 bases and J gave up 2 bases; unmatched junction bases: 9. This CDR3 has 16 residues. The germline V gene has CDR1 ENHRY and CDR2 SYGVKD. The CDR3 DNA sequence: TGTGCCATCAGAAGACTAGCCTATTCTAACACCGGGGAGCTGTTTTTT. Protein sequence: CAIRRLAYSNTGELFF.

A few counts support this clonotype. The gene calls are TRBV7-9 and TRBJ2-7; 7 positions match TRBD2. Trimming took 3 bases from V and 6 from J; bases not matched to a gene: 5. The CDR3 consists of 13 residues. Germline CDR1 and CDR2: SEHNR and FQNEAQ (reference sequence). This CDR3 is CASSFMWEGEQYF. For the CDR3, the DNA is TGTGCCAGCAGCTTTATGTGGGAGGGCGAGCAGTACTTC.

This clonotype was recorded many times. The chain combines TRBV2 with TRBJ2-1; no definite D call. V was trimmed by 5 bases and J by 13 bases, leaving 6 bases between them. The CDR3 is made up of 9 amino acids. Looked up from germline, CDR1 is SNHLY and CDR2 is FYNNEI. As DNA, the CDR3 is TGTGCCAGCAGTCCTGGTCAGTTCTTC. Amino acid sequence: CASSPGQFF.

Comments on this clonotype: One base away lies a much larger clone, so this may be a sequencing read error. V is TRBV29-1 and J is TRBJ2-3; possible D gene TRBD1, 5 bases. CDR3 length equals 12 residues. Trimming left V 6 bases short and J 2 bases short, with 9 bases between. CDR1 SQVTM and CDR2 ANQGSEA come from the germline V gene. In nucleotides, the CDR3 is TGCAGCGTCCAACAGGACACAGATACGCAGTATTTT. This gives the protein CSVQQDTDTQYF.

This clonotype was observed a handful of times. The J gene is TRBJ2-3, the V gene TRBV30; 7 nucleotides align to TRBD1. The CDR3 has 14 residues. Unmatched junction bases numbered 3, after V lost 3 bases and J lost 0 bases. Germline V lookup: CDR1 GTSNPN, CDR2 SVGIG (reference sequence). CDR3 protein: CAWRTGQSTDTQYF. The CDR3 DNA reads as TGTGCCTGGAGGACGGGACAGAGCACAGATACGCAGTATTTT.

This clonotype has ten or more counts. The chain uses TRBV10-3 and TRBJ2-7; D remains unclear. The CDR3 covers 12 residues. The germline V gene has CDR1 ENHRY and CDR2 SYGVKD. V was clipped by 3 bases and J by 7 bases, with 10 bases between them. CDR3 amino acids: CAISDSAGEQYF. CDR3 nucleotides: TGTGCCATCAGTGACTCCGCCGGGGAGCAGTACTTC.

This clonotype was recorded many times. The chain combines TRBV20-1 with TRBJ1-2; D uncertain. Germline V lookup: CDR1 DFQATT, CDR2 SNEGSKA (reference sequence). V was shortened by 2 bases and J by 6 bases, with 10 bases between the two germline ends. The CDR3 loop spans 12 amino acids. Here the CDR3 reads CSARSRVDGYTF. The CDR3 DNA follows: TGCAGTGCTAGATCCCGAGTTGATGGCTACACCTTC.

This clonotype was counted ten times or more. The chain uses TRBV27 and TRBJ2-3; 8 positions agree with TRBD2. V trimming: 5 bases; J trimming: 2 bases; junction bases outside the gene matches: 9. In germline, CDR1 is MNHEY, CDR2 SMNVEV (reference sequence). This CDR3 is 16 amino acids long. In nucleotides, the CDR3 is TGTGCCAGCAGTCTGGGGAGCGGGGGCCCCACAGATACGCAGTATTTT. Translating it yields CASSLGSGGPTDTQYF.

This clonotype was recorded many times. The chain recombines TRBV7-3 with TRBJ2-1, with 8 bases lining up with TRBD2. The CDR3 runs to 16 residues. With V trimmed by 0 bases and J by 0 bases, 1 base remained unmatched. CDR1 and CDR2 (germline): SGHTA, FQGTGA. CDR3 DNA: TGTGCCAGCAGCTTAACCGCGGGGGGCTCCTACAATGAGCAGTTCTTC. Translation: CASSLTAGGSYNEQFF.

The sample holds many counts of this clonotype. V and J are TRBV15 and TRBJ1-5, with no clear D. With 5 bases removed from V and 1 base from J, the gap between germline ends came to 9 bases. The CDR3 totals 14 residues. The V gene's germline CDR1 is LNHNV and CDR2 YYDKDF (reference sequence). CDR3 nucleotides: TGTGCCACCAGCCGGGAGGCGAGCAATCAGCCCCAGCATTTT. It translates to CATSREASNQPQHF.

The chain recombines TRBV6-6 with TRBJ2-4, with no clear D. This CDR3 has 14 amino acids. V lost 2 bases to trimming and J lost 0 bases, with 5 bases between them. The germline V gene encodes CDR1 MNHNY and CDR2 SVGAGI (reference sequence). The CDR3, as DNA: TGTGCCAGCAGTTACCGGGTAGCCAAAAACATTCAGTACTTC. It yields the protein CASSYRVAKNIQYF.

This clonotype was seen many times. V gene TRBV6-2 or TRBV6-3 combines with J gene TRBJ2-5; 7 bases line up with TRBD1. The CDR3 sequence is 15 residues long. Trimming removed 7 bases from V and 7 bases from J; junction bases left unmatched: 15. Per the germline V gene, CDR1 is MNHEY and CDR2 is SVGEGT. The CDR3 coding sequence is TGTGCCAGCACTTCCGCTGGACAGGTGATTGGGACCCAGTACTTC. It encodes CASTSAGQVIGTQYF.

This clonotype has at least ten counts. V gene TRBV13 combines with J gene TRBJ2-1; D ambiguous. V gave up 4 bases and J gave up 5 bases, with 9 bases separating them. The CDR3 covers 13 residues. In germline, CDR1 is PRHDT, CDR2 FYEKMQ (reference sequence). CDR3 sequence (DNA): TGTGCCAGCAGCTATCGCGCTAACAATGAGCAGTTCTTC. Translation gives CASSYRANNEQFF.

CDR3 loop: CASSSLTGNTEAFF. In DNA form, the CDR3 reads TGTGCCAGCAGCTCCCTGACAGGGAACACTGAAGCTTTCTTT. The V gene is TRBV7-2, the J gene TRBJ1-1; a possible D gene is TRBD1 (6 bases). The germline CDR1 and CDR2 sequences are SGHTA and FQGNSA. The CDR3 runs 14 residues. V was clipped by 4 bases and J by 1 base, with 10 bases between them.

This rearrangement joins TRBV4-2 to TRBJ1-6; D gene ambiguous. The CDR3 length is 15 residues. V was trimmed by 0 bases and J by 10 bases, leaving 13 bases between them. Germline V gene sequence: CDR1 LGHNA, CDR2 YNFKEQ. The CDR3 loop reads CASSQDLGFKSPLHF. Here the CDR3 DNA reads TGTGCCAGCAGCCAAGATCTGGGTTTTAAGTCACCCCTCCACTTT.

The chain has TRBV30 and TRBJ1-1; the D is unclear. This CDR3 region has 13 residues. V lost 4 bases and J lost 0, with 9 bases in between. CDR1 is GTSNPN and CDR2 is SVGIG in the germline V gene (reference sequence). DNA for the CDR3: TGTGCCTGGACCACCGGTCTGAACACTGAAGCTTTCTTT. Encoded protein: CAWTTGLNTEAFF.

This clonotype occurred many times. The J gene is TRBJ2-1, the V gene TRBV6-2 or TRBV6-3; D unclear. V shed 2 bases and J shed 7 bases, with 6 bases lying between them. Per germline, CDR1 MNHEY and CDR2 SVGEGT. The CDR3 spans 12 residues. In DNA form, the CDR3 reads TGTGCCAGCAGTTACGTTTTGAATGAGCAGTTCTTC. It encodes CASSYVLNEQFF.

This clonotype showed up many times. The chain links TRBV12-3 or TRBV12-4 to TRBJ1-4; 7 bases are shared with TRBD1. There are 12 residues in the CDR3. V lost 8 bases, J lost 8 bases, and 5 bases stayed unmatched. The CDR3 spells CASGRGQEKLFF. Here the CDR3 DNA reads TGTGCCAGCGGAAGGGGACAGGAAAAACTGTTTTTT.

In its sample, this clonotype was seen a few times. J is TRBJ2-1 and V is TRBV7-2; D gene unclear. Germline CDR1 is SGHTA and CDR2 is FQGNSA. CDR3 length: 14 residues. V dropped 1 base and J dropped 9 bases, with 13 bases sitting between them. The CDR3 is CASSLGLGYSEQFF. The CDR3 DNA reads TGTGCCAGCAGCTTAGGGCTCGGGTATAGTGAGCAGTTCTTC.

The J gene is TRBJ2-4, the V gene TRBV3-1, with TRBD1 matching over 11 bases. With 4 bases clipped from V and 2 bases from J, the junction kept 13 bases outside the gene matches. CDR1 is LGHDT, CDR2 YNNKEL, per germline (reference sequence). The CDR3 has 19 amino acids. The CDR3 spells CASSPRTHGTGGTKNIQYF. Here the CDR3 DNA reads TGTGCCAGCAGCCCCCGCACACACGGGACAGGGGGTACCAAAAACATTCAGTACTTC.